This is a list of T cell receptor beta chains from one sample in a study of shared clonotypes between healthy human individuals. Clones were sequenced by immunoSEQ multiplex PCR, and TCRdb holds only the in-frame ones, with some missing. The table records about 2 million clones, about 95% of them present only once. Sequenced: naive CD8+ T cells sorted from blood. The receptors come from a man younger than 30 in good health. Each CDR3 is given without its conserved first and last residue. Clone size is stated in some rows and not others, as once, few, many or a class when expanded.

CDR3 protein: ASSLINEETQY
clone size: -
V gene: TRBV7-3
J gene: TRBJ2-5

CDR3 protein: ASISGQGTNEKLF
clone size: -
V gene: TRBV28
J gene: TRBJ1-4

CDR3 protein: ASSQTLHEQY
clone size: -
V gene: TRBV14
J gene: TRBJ2-7

CDR3 protein: ASVGGVDEQY
clone size: -
V gene: TRBV11-2
J gene: TRBJ2-7

CDR3 protein: ASSLRQGAYEQY
clone size: -
V gene: TRBV5-1
J gene: TRBJ2-7

CDR3 protein: ASSQLAGPSTDTQY
clone size: -
V gene: TRBV14
J gene: TRBJ2-3

CDR3 protein: ASSFGTLVIYEQF
clone size: -
V gene: TRBV27
J gene: TRBJ2-1

CDR3 protein: ASSLPQDNEQF
clone size: -
V gene: TRBV7-9
J gene: TRBJ2-1

CDR3 protein: AATGSSYNEQF
clone size: -
V gene: TRBV28
J gene: TRBJ2-1

CDR3 protein: ASSEQGITEAF
clone size: -
V gene: TRBV9
J gene: TRBJ1-1

CDR3 protein: ASSPTGGYGYT
clone size: -
V gene: TRBV25-1
J gene: TRBJ1-2

CDR3 protein: ASSEVGSSYEQY
clone size: -
V gene: TRBV2
J gene: TRBJ2-7

CDR3 protein: ASGTGASYEQY
clone size: -
V gene: TRBV7-9
J gene: TRBJ2-7

CDR3 protein: ASSQDTGFLAF
clone size: -
V gene: TRBV14
J gene: TRBJ1-1

CDR3 protein: ASSSKRVGQTIAGAQH
clone size: -
V gene: TRBV7-3
J gene: TRBJ1-5

CDR3 protein: ASSLRGTETQY
clone size: -
V gene: TRBV28
J gene: TRBJ2-5

CDR3 protein: ASSLSRQGVPYEQY
clone size: -
V gene: TRBV27
J gene: TRBJ2-7

CDR3 protein: ATSSEQEYEQY
clone size: once
V gene: TRBV15
J gene: TRBJ2-7

CDR3 protein: ASSGQGRHHNEQF
clone size: -
V gene: TRBV2
J gene: TRBJ2-1

CDR3 protein: ASSLPDLPETQY
clone size: -
V gene: TRBV7-9
J gene: TRBJ2-5

CDR3 protein: ASSQGYNEQY
clone size: -
V gene: TRBV4-1
J gene: TRBJ2-7

CDR3 protein: ASIPRMNTEAF
clone size: -
V gene: TRBV19
J gene: TRBJ1-1

CDR3 protein: AGSGAWIAQY
clone size: -
V gene: TRBV30
J gene: TRBJ2-3

CDR3 protein: ASRVGTSEIYEQY
clone size: -
V gene: TRBV5-6
J gene: TRBJ2-7

CDR3 protein: SVEVQGGTGAYEQY
clone size: -
V gene: TRBV29-1
J gene: TRBJ2-7

CDR3 protein: ASSPWTGVGNTIY
clone size: -
V gene: TRBV6-5
J gene: TRBJ1-3

CDR3 protein: ASSVLPGQGNNEQF
clone size: -
V gene: TRBV6-1
J gene: TRBJ2-1

CDR3 protein: ASSLAGGPSTDTQY
clone size: -
V gene: TRBV13
J gene: TRBJ2-3

CDR3 protein: ASSQGQMNTEAF
clone size: -
V gene: TRBV7-3
J gene: TRBJ1-1

CDR3 protein: ASSPRGVVDTIY
clone size: -
V gene: TRBV7-9
J gene: TRBJ1-3

CDR3 protein: ASSVQGGTEAF
clone size: -
V gene: TRBV9
J gene: TRBJ1-1

CDR3 protein: ASLVGDIRTGELF
clone size: -
V gene: TRBV12-5
J gene: TRBJ2-2

CDR3 protein: ASSLMGRGTGTEAF
clone size: -
V gene: TRBV28
J gene: TRBJ1-1

CDR3 protein: SARDANEQY
clone size: -
V gene: TRBV20-1
J gene: TRBJ2-7

CDR3 protein: SVEMDSGSPGELF
clone size: -
V gene: TRBV29-1
J gene: TRBJ2-2

CDR3 protein: AGAGTRATDKEYEQY
clone size: -
V gene: TRBV2
J gene: TRBJ2-7

CDR3 protein: ASSLTGTGPPLH
clone size: -
V gene: TRBV28
J gene: TRBJ1-6

CDR3 protein: ASSLLSDSGDTQY
clone size: once
V gene: TRBV5-4
J gene: TRBJ2-3

CDR3 protein: ASSESTGYYGYT
clone size: -
V gene: TRBV10-2
J gene: TRBJ1-2

CDR3 protein: ASRWGSYTGELF
clone size: -
V gene: TRBV27
J gene: TRBJ2-2

CDR3 protein: ASSLTGLLNEKLF
clone size: -
V gene: TRBV5-8
J gene: TRBJ1-4

CDR3 protein: ASSFGQGALYEQY
clone size: -
V gene: TRBV27
J gene: TRBJ2-7

CDR3 protein: ASVTNTEAF
clone size: once
V gene: TRBV2
J gene: TRBJ1-1

CDR3 protein: ASSFLVPGGANVLT
clone size: -
V gene: TRBV27
J gene: TRBJ2-6